These T cell receptor beta chains were read from a single sample in a study of breast tumors, draining lymph nodes, adjacent tissues. TCRdb itself ran the multiplex PCR reads through MiXCR, one entry per CDR3 protein. The sample lists about 200,000 distinct CDR3 sequences, 31% seen once, with 4% to 5.5% in the top ten. The sample was axillary lymph node tissue. The receptors come from a female donor with breast cancer. Some clones in this sample may be carry-over from other donors' samples. Both conserved end residues are trimmed from each CDR3.

v_gene,CDR3aa
TRBV5-5,ASSFRTGSYSNQPQH
TRBV12-3/TRBV12-4,ASSFSTGGITKEQY
TRBV24-1,ATSATLDEETQY
TRBV6-5,ASSHARGLYEQY
TRBV28,ASTPGVVGEQY
TRBV20-1,TARGLGVRSTGELF
TRBV20-1,SASPSGPNQPQY
TRBV7-6,ASSLRQGILPDTQY
TRBV2,ASSSDRGRLQETQY
TRBV20-1,SARDFFGAQETQY
TRBV10-3,AIKPGENTEAF
TRBV7-3,ASSLTEFRLAGASSSYEQY
TRBV20-1,SALPGLAIQETQY
TRBV30,AWGQGTEAF
TRBV6-1,ASSPVGDQPQH
TRBV7-3,ASSQGTGGKYEQH
TRBV20-1,SANPGRGRVEF
TRBV20-1,SAGRLAGGTGELF
TRBV3-1,ASSQAHYEQY
TRBV7-8,ASSTWTDNEQF
TRBV6-5,ASSTTRLAYSSCNEQF
TRBV6-1,ASSPGTGVSSYNERF
TRBV11-3,ASSMQGAGARDYGYT
TRBV28,ASNGGLGFGTNTGELF
TRBV2,ASSGISGETQY
TRBV5-8,ASSWGAPGEQY
TRBV7-3,ASSSTGVTNSPLH
TRBV5-1,ASSLTGGTGELF
TRBV2,ASSERERQPQH
TRBV2,ASGGGAGGHEQH
TRBV20-1,SASRDSWYTDTQY
TRBV28,ASKASGAAGEQY
TRBV7-2,ASSNRLATNEQF
TRBV12-3/TRBV12-4,ASGQRQGLEPQH
TRBV30,AWRAAGGRGGTGELF
TRBV5-1,ASSLPAVYGHPQETQY
TRBV5-5,ASRWRQEGRETQY
TRBV28,ASSGPVTGELF
TRBV9,ASSASGSPSTDTQY
TRBV30,ATHRGTRYDEQY
TRBV6-5,ASSPAGRGTDTQY